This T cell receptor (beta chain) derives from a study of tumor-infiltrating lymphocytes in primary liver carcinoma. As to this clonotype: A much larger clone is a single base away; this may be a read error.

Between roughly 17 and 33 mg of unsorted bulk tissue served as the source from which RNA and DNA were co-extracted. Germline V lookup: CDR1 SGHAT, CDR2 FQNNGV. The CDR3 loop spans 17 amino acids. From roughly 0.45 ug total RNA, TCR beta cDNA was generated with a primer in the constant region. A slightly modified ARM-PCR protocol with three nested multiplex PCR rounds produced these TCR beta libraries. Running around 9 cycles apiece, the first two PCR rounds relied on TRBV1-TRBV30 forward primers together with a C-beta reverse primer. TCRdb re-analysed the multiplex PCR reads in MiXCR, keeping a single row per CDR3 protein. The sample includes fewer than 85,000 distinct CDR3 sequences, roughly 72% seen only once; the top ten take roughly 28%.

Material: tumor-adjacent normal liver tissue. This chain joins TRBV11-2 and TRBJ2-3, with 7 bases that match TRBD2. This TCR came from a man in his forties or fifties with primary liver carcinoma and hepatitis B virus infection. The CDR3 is CVSSPNRGSWLGDTQYF. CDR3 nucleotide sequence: TGTGTCAGCAGCCCGAATCGCGGGAGCTGGTTAGGAGATACGCAGTATTTT. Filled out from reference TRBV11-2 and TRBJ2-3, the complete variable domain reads EAGVAQSPRYKIIEKRQSVAFWCNPISGHATLYWYQQILGQGPKLLIQFQNNGVVDDSQLPKDRFSAERLKGVDSTLKIQPAKLEDSAVYLCVSSPNRGSWLGDTQYFGPGTRLTVL.